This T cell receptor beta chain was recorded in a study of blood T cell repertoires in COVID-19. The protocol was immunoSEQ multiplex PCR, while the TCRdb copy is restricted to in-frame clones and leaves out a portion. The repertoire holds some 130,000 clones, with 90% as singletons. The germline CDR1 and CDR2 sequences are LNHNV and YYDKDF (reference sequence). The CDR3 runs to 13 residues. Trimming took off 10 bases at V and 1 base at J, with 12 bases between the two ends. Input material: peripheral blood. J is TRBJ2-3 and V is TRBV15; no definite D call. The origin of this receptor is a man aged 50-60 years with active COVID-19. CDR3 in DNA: TGTGCCATCGCCCCCCGGGGCACAGATACGCAGTATTTT. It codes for CAIAPRGTDTQYF.